The rows below give T cell receptor beta chains drawn from one sample of a study of preoperative IRX-2 immunotherapy in early breast cancer. The protocol was immunoSEQ multiplex PCR, while the TCRdb copy is restricted to in-frame clones and leaves out a portion. The table records roughly 5,300 clones, under 85% of them present only once. Source: tumor tissue, taken before IRX-2 immunotherapy. The source of these receptors is a human donor with breast cancer. CDR3s include the opening cysteine and the closing phenylalanine or tryptophan. D genes are given only for firm matches. Rows give clone size only sometimes, using once, few, many, or a class for an expanded clone.

TRBJ1-1 | TRBV5-1 | . | . | CASSLGEINTEAFF | TGCGCCAGCAGCTTGGGGGAGATCAACACTGAAGCTTTCTTT
TRBJ1-5 | TRBV28 | . | . | CASSLRAEGSQPQHF | TGTGCCAGCAGTTTAAGGGCAGAGGGGTCACAGCCCCAGCATTTT
TRBJ1-4 | TRBV11-3 | . | few | CASSLGEPGTNEKLFF | TGTGCCAGCAGCCTCGGGGAGCCGGGGACTAATGAAAAACTGTTTTTT
TRBJ2-5 | TRBV15 | TRBD2 | . | CATSRDPAGGSQETQYF | TGTGCCACCAGCAGAGATCCGGCGGGAGGTTCCCAAGAGACCCAGTACTTC
TRBJ1-3 | TRBV18 | TRBD1 | . | CASSPVLLTGDGNTIYF | TGTGCCAGCTCACCAGTTCTCCTTACAGGGGATGGAAACACCATATATTTT
TRBJ1-4 | TRBV30 | TRBD1 | . | CAWTGTGREKLFF | TGTGCCTGGACCGGGACAGGGAGGGAAAAACTGTTTTTT
TRBJ1-1 | TRBV6-8 | . | . | CASAGGAMNTEAFF | TGTGCCAGCGCTGGGGGGGCAATGAACACTGAAGCTTTCTTT
TRBJ2-1 | TRBV16 | TRBD2 | . | CASSQITSGYNEQFF | TGTGCCAGCAGCCAAATCACTAGCGGATACAATGAGCAGTTCTTC
TRBJ2-2 | TRBV15 | . | . | CATSPGTRNTGELFF | TGTGCCACCAGCCCCGGGACAAGAAACACCGGGGAGCTGTTTTTT
TRBJ2-4 | TRBV6-8 | . | . | CASSYYGQAKNIQYF | TGTGCCAGCAGTTACTACGGACAGGCCAAAAACATTCAGTACTTC
TRBJ1-1 | TRBV19 | . | . | CASSIIGVNTEAFF | TGTGCCAGTAGTATTATAGGGGTGAACACTGAAGCTTTCTTT
TRBJ2-1 | TRBV7-1 | . | . | CASSLTTSTEQFF | TGTGCCAGCAGCTTAACAACTAGTACTGAGCAGTTCTTC
TRBJ2-3 | TRBV28 | TRBD2 | . | CASSLTSGSGDTQYF | TGTGCCAGCAGTTTGACTAGCGGGAGTGGGGATACGCAGTATTTT
TRBJ2-3 | TRBV11-3 | . | . | CASSSKTMWTDTQYF | TGTGCCAGCAGCTCCAAGACTATGTGGACAGATACGCAGTATTTT
TRBJ2-7 | TRBV19 | . | once | CASSLKGRETYEQYF | TGTGCCAGTAGTTTAAAAGGTAGGGAAACCTACGAGCAGTACTTC
TRBJ2-3 | TRBV6-4 | TRBD2 | . | CASSYSRLAGRADTQYF | TGTGCCAGCAGTTACTCGAGACTAGCGGGAAGGGCAGATACGCAGTATTTT
TRBJ2-1 | TRBV6-8 | . | . | CASSSVVGQSSYNEQFF | TGTGCCAGCAGTTCCGTCGTAGGACAGAGCTCCTACAATGAGCAGTTCTTC
TRBJ1-1 | TRBV5-1 | . | . | CASSLEGGNTEAFF | TGCGCCAGCAGCTTGGAGGGGGGCAACACTGAAGCTTTCTTT
TRBJ2-7 | TRBV28 | TRBD1 | . | CAINTGTGVKKQYF | TGTGCCATCAACACCGGGACAGGGGTTAAGAAGCAGTACTTC
TRBJ2-7 | TRBV6-8 | TRBD1 | . | CASSPPGTVPYEQYF | TGTGCCAGCAGTCCCCCCGGGACAGTTCCCTACGAGCAGTACTTC
TRBJ2-2 | TRBV10-1 | . | few | CASSDSGETGELFF | TGCGCCAGCAGTGATTCCGGGGAGACCGGGGAGCTGTTTTTT
TRBJ2-5 | TRBV6-8 | . | . | CASSPGNQETQYF | TGTGCCAGCAGTCCGGGAAACCAAGAGACCCAGTACTTC
TRBJ1-4 | TRBV7-7 | TRBD1 | . | CASSQDRGQTNEKLFF | TGTGCCAGCAGCCAGGACAGGGGGCAAACTAATGAAAAACTGTTTTTT
TRBJ2-3 | TRBV11-3 | TRBD2 | . | CASSRLAGAEDTQYF | TGTGCCAGCAGCCGACTAGCGGGAGCGGAAGATACGCAGTATTTT
TRBJ2-7 | TRBV7-5 | . | . | CASSPPRGNSYEQYF | TGTGCCAGCAGCCCCCCTCGCGGGAACTCCTACGAGCAGTACTTC
TRBJ2-5 | TRBV9 | . | . | CASSVAGSETQYF | TGTGCCAGCAGCGTAGCCGGGAGTGAGACCCAGTACTTC
TRBJ1-1 | TRBV6-8 | . | . | CASRTNGRPPSNTEAFF | TGTGCCAGCAGAACGAATGGCCGCCCCCCTTCGAACACTGAAGCTTTCTTT
TRBJ1-1 | TRBV6-8 | . | . | CASRTLNTEAFF | TGTGCCAGCAGGACACTGAACACTGAAGCTTTCTTT
TRBJ2-5 | TRBV1 | . | . | CASSQARGQPSGSKRTQYF | TGCGCCAGCAGCCAAGCCCGGGGACAGCCTAGCGGGAGTAAGAGAACCCAGTACTTC
TRBJ1-1 | TRBV6-8 | . | . | CASSQLGGRNTEAFF | TGTGCCAGCAGCCAACTTGGGGGGCGGAACACTGAAGCTTTCTTT
TRBJ2-1 | TRBV23-1 | TRBD2 | . | CASSQEILAGRQFF | TGCGCCAGCAGCCAAGAAATCCTAGCGGGAAGGCAGTTCTTC
TRBJ2-7 | TRBV6-8 | . | . | CASKLIASSYEQYF | TGTGCCAGCAAACTAATAGCGAGCTCCTACGAGCAGTACTTC
TRBJ1-1 | TRBV28 | TRBD1 | large | CASTRDRVTEAFF | TGTGCCAGCACGCGGGACAGGGTCACTGAAGCTTTCTTT
TRBJ2-1 | TRBV6-8 | TRBD1 | once | CASSSTGQGKGNEQFF | TGTGCCAGCAGTTCGACAGGACAGGGTAAGGGGAATGAGCAGTTCTTC
TRBJ2-7 | TRBV7-1 | TRBD1 | . | CASSGTATHYEQYF | TGTGCCAGCAGCGGGACAGCGACTCACTACGAGCAGTACTTC
TRBJ2-7 | TRBV19 | TRBD2 | . | CASSDSSGRGEQYF | TGTGCCAGTAGTGACTCCAGCGGGAGAGGCGAGCAGTACTTC
TRBJ1-3 | TRBV7-1 | TRBD1 | few | CASSLDRVCGNTIYF | TGTGCCAGCAGCTTAGACAGGGTGTGTGGAAACACCATATATTTT
TRBJ2-7 | TRBV11-3 | TRBD2 | . | CASSLKREVYYEQYF | TGTGCCAGCAGCCTGAAGCGGGAGGTCTACTACGAGCAGTACTTC
TRBJ1-4 | TRBV1 | . | . | CASSQNQGSEKLFF | TGCGCCAGCAGCCAAAATCAAGGGTCCGAAAAACTGTTTTTT
TRBJ1-3 | TRBV25-1 | . | . | CASSGHHYSGNTIYF | TGTGCCAGCAGTGGGCACCACTACTCTGGAAACACCATATATTTT
TRBJ2-1 | TRBV6-7 | . | . | CASSYDRGNEQFF | TGTGCCAGCAGTTACGATAGGGGAAATGAGCAGTTCTTC
TRBJ1-1 | TRBV11-3 | . | medium-sized | CASSLERGVTEAFF | TGTGCCAGCAGCCTTGAAAGGGGTGTCACTGAAGCTTTCTTT
TRBJ2-7 | TRBV28 | . | . | CASSSELPSNYYEQYF | TGTGCCAGCAGTTCAGAGCTACCATCGAACTACTACGAGCAGTACTTC
TRBJ2-3 | TRBV29-1 | . | . | CSVEIGGEDTQYF | TGCAGCGTTGAAATCGGTGGGGAAGATACGCAGTATTTT
TRBJ2-7 | TRBV6-8 | TRBD1 | few | CASSYGGTGGYEQYF | TGTGCCAGCAGTTACGGGGGGACAGGGGGCTACGAGCAGTACTTC
TRBJ2-7 | TRBV6-8 | . | . | CASSSGTPYYEQYF | TGTGCCAGCAGTTCCGGGACACCTTACTACGAGCAGTACTTC
TRBJ1-2 | TRBV6-8 | . | few | CASSHQVNYGYTF | TGTGCCAGCAGTCATCAGGTGAACTATGGCTACACCTTC
TRBJ2-7 | TRBV23-1 | TRBD1 | . | CASSQSGRGLNEQYF | TGCGCCAGCAGTCAATCCGGCAGGGGGCTCAACGAGCAGTACTTC
TRBJ1-1 | TRBV18 | TRBD1 | once | CASSPTGDTEAFF | TGTGCCAGCTCACCCACAGGGGACACTGAAGCTTTCTTT